These 25 T cell receptor beta chains were sequenced from one sample in a study of T cells after posttransplantation cyclophosphamide. Method: immunoSEQ multiplex PCR; TCRdb's copy keeps in-frame clones and lacks some. The top ten clones hold nearly 3% of a sample with tens of thousands of clones, 93% of them seen once. The material sequenced was PBMCs. These receptors came from a woman in her twenties or thirties in good health and a related stem cell transplant donor.

The J gene is TRBJ2-1, the V gene TRBV30, with a tentative D call TRBD1 (6 bases). This CDR3 is built from 13 residues. V was shortened by 3 bases and J by 8 bases, with 14 bases between the two germline ends. CDR1 and CDR2 from the germline V gene are GTSNPN and SVGIG (reference sequence). Written as DNA, the CDR3 is TGTGCCTGGAGGGTGCCAGGGGTGCATGAGCAGTTCTTC. Translation: CAWRVPGVHEQFF.

The chain combines TRBV6-5 with TRBJ1-5; 8 positions agree with TRBD1. This CDR3 spans 15 amino acids. Per the germline V gene, CDR1 is MNHEY and CDR2 is SVGAGI. Trimming at V came to 6 bases and at J to 5 bases, leaving 9 bases not matched to a gene. The DNA of the CDR3 is TGTGCCAGCAGGCGACAGGGGAGGATGGATCAGCCCCAGCATTTT. This sequence encodes CASRRQGRMDQPQHF.

The rearrangement links TRBV18 to TRBJ2-5; TRBD1 aligns across 8 bases. From germline, CDR1 is KGHSH and CDR2 LQKENI. V lost 2 bases to trimming and J lost 4 bases; unmatched junction nucleotides: 0. This CDR3 has 13 residues. In DNA, the CDR3 is TGTGCCAGCTCACCAGGGACAGGAGAGACCCAGTACTTC. This encodes CASSPGTGETQYF.

The chain links TRBV18 to TRBJ1-1; D remains ambiguous. The CDR3 spans 13 residues. V lost 6 bases, J lost 0 bases, and 8 bases lay in between. Germline assignment: CDR1 KGHSH and CDR2 LQKENI. The CDR3 protein is CASSPILNTEAFF. The CDR3 DNA follows: TGTGCCAGCTCCCCCATCCTGAACACTGAAGCTTTCTTT.

The V and J genes are TRBV6-1 and TRBJ1-4; D ambiguous. V lost 1 base and J 8 bases, leaving 8 bases between the germline ends. This CDR3 is built from 13 residues. Germline CDR1 reads MNHNS; CDR2 reads SASEGT. CDR3 sequence: CASSEGGSEKLFF. The CDR3 DNA sequence: TGTGCCAGCAGTGAAGGGGGAAGCGAAAAACTGTTTTTT.

This sequence joins TRBV19 and TRBJ1-6; D unclear. The length of the CDR3 is 14 residues. V lost 7 bases and J lost 5, with 12 bases in between. CDR1 and CDR2 from the germline V gene are LNHDA and SQIVND (reference sequence). This CDR3 is CASKGRRDNSPLHF. The DNA of the CDR3 is TGTGCCAGTAAGGGCAGGAGAGATAATTCACCCCTCCACTTT.

The V and J genes are TRBV18 and TRBJ2-7; tentatively, D is TRBD1 (5 bases). V shed 5 bases and J shed 6 bases, with 17 bases lying between them. The CDR3 spans 14 residues. CDR1 is KGHSH and CDR2 is LQKENI in the germline V gene. The CDR3 region is CASSARSRVGEQYF. The DNA of the CDR3 is TGTGCCAGCTCAGCCAGATCCAGGGTTGGCGAGCAGTACTTC.

The CDR3 here is CASSFLELSYEQYF. The DNA of the CDR3 is TGTGCCAGCAGCTTTCTCGAGTTATCCTACGAGCAGTACTTC. This chain links TRBV5-5 with TRBJ2-7; D uncertain. V gave up 2 bases and J gave up 1 base, with 10 bases separating them. CDR1 is SGHKS and CDR2 is YYEKEE in the germline V gene (reference sequence). The CDR3 length is 14 residues.

The V and J genes are TRBV7-9 and TRBJ2-1, with 9 bases matching TRBD2. Per the germline V gene, CDR1 is SEHNR and CDR2 is FQNEAQ (reference sequence). V was clipped by 1 base and J by 8 bases; unmatched bases: 12. The CDR3 has 17 amino acids. The CDR3 DNA reads as TGTGCCAGCAGCTTAGACTTAGCGGGGGAGCTTTACGATGAGCAGTTCTTC. Translation: CASSLDLAGELYDEQFF. Complete variable domain (other parts from reference TRBV7-9 and TRBJ2-1): DTGVSQNPRHKITKRGQNVTFRCDPISEHNRLYWYRQTLGQGPEFLTYFQNEAQLEKSRLLSDRFSAERPKGSFSTLEIQRTEQGDSAMYLCASSLDLAGELYDEQFFGPGTRLTVL.

This rearrangement joins TRBV25-1 to TRBJ1-6, with TRBD1 as a possible D gene (6 bases). With 4 bases removed from V and 18 bases from J, the gap between germline ends came to 19 bases. The CDR3 extends over 13 amino acids. Germline V CDR1 and CDR2: MGHDK, SYGVNS. The CDR3 spells CASSVLGDNPSHF. CDR3 nucleotides: TGTGCCAGCAGTGTCTTGGGGGACAACCCAAGCCACTTT.

The rearrangement uses TRBV10-3 and TRBJ2-5; 10 bases line up with TRBD2. J was trimmed by 2 bases and V by 0 bases; bases with no gene match: 3. The CDR3 is made up of 16 amino acids. CDR1 ENHRY and CDR2 SYGVKD come from the germline V gene. The CDR3 nucleotides read TGTGCCATCAGTGAGTCTTCAGCGGGGGGGCAAGAGACCCAGTACTTC. Translating it yields CAISESSAGGQETQYF.

On this clone itself: One end of the junction fails to match germline, which may point to a read error. CDR3 nucleotide sequence: TGCGCCAGCAGCTTTGACTACTCCAACAATGAGCAGTTCTTC. Translated: CASSFDYSNNEQFF. The V gene is TRBV5-1, the J gene TRBJ2-1, with D perhaps matching TRBD2 (5 bases). Per the germline V gene, CDR1 is SGHRS and CDR2 is YFSETQ. CDR3 size: 14 residues.

The chain combines TRBV4-3 with TRBJ2-3; 10 bases match TRBD2. V shed 7 bases and J 3 bases; nucleotides not matched to a gene: 10. Germline V gene lookup returns CDR1 LGHNA and CDR2 YSLEER. The length of the CDR3 is 16 residues. The CDR3 region has the DNA TGCGCCAGCACCACCTCTAGCGGGGGAATTACAGATACGCAGTATTTT. Protein product: CASTTSSGGITDTQYF.

The chain recombines TRBV6-5 with TRBJ2-7; D might be TRBD1 or TRBD2, each matching 5 bases. CDR3 size: 11 residues. CDR1 is MNHEY, CDR2 SVGAGI, per germline. Between the trimmed V and J ends, which lost 7 bases and 7 bases, there was a span of 11 bases. The CDR3 region is CASTRGGEQYF. For the CDR3, the DNA is TGTGCCAGCACGAGGGGTGGGGAGCAGTACTTC.

The chain combines TRBV6-5 with TRBJ2-1; perhaps D is TRBD1 or TRBD2 (8 bases each). Germline V gene data show CDR1 as MNHEY and CDR2 as SVGAGI. V lost 0 bases and J lost 6, with 15 bases in between. This CDR3 has 16 residues. CDR3 protein: CASSYSRTGTSNEQFF. CDR3 coding DNA: TGTGCCAGCAGTTACTCCCGGACAGGGACTAGCAATGAGCAGTTCTTC.

The V gene is TRBV5-1, the J gene TRBJ2-2; 8 bases match TRBD1. The trim removed 2 bases at V and 6 bases at J, leaving 3 bases unmatched. Germline values: CDR1 SGHRS, CDR2 YFSETQ. The CDR3 consists of 14 residues. The CDR3 loop is CASSFGQGAGELFF. The DNA of the CDR3 is TGCGCCAGCAGCTTTGGACAGGGCGCCGGGGAGCTGTTTTTT.

This rearrangement joins TRBV29-1 to TRBJ1-1; possible D gene TRBD1, 6 bases. CDR1 and CDR2 (germline): SQVTM, ANQGSEA. With 5 bases removed from V and 4 bases from J, the gap between germline ends came to 11 bases. The CDR3 is 12 amino acids. CDR3 protein: CSVQGLGTEAFF. The DNA for the CDR3 is TGCAGCGTTCAGGGGCTGGGCACTGAAGCTTTCTTT.

The chain has TRBV19 and TRBJ2-3; 8 nucleotides align to TRBD2. Germline V gene data show CDR1 as LNHDA and CDR2 as SQIVND (reference sequence). The V gene end was trimmed by 3 bases and the J gene end by 2 bases; junction bases not matched to a gene: 4. The CDR3 loop spans 15 amino acids. CDR3 sequence reads: CASSMRSGVTDTQYF. Here the CDR3 DNA reads TGTGCCAGTAGTATGCGTAGCGGGGTCACAGATACGCAGTATTTT.

The rearrangement links TRBV19 to TRBJ1-5, with 8 positions matching TRBD1. Germline lookup yields CDR1 LNHDA and CDR2 SQIVND (reference sequence). V lost 8 bases, J lost 2 bases, and 14 bases stayed unmatched. CDR3 size: 17 residues. The chain's CDR3 is CASRVQGAPSGNQPQHF. The CDR3 region has the DNA TGTGCCAGTCGGGTCCAGGGGGCACCCAGCGGCAATCAGCCCCAGCATTTT. The variable domain in full, completed from reference TRBV19 and TRBJ1-5, reads DGGITQSPKYLFRKEGQNVTLSCEQNLNHDAMYWYRQDPGQGLRLIYYSQIVNDFQKGDIAEGYSVSREKKESFPLTVTSAQKNPTAFYLCASRVQGAPSGNQPQHFGDGTRLSIL.

The rearrangement joins TRBV28 to TRBJ1-2; D may be TRBD1 (5 bases). Germline CDR1 and CDR2: MDHEN and SYDVKM. The ends were cut back, 6 bases at V and 4 bases at J, with 18 bases in the middle. The CDR3 sequence is 15 residues long. CDR3 in amino acids: CASSTGMGRIYGYTF. The CDR3 nucleotides read TGTGCCAGCAGCACCGGAATGGGACGGATCTATGGCTACACCTTC.

This clone was counted a single time. The chain has TRBV28 and TRBJ1-2, with D tentatively TRBD1 (5 bases). The germline gives CDR1 MDHEN, CDR2 SYDVKM. The CDR3 runs to 12 residues. V was cut by 7 bases and J by 2 bases, with 8 bases left in between. CDR3 nucleotide sequence: TGTGCCAGCAATGGGGCAAACTATGGCTACACCTTC. It specifies CASNGANYGYTF.

This clone was found once. The CDR3 loop reads CASSVGGIDGYTF. The DNA of the CDR3 is TGTGCCAGCTCTGTCGGGGGGATAGACGGCTACACCTTC. V usage is TRBV18 and J usage is TRBJ1-2; possible D gene TRBD1, 5 bases. CDR1 KGHSH and CDR2 LQKENI come from the germline V gene. The CDR3 sequence is 13 residues long. Trimming took off 6 bases at V and 8 bases at J, with 16 bases between the two ends.

V gene TRBV5-6 combines with J gene TRBJ1-2, with D perhaps matching TRBD1 (6 bases). The V gene lost 4 bases and the J gene lost 6 bases, with 16 bases spanning the gap. Germline CDR1 is SGHDT and CDR2 is YYEEEE. This CDR3 contains 14 residues. The CDR3 sequence is CASSTSTGPDGYTF. The CDR3 nucleotides read TGTGCCAGCAGCACCTCTACAGGGCCTGATGGCTACACCTTC.

The chain combines TRBV19 with TRBJ1-1, with a tentative D call TRBD1 (5 bases). V was pared by 4 bases and J by 0 bases, with 12 bases between. Looked up from germline, CDR1 is LNHDA and CDR2 is SQIVND (reference sequence). The CDR3 extends over 15 amino acids. Here the CDR3 DNA reads TGTGCCAGTAGTACTCTGGGGCAGTTGAACACTGAAGCTTTCTTT. Translated, it gives CASSTLGQLNTEAFF.

This clone appeared a single time. J is TRBJ2-1 and V is TRBV6-5, with TRBD1 matching 9 bases. Per germline, CDR1 MNHEY and CDR2 SVGAGI. The V segment lost 2 bases and the J segment 4 bases; nucleotides outside the gene matches: 3. The CDR3 has 15 residues. The CDR3 nucleotides are TGTGCCAGCAGTTACGGGACAGGGACGTACAATGAGCAGTTCTTC. Its protein product is CASSYGTGTYNEQFF.